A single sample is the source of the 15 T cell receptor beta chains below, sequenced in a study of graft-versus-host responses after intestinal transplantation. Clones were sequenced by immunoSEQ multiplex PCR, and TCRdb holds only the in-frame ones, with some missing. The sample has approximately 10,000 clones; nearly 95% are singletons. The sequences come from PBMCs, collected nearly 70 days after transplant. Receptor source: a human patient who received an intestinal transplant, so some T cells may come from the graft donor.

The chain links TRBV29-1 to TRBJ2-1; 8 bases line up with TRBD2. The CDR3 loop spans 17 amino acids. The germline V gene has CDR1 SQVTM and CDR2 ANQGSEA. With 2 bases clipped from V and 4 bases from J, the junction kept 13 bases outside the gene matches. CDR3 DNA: TGCAGCGTTGAAAATAAGAGGGTACTAGCGGTTTACAATGAGCAGTTCTTC. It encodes CSVENKRVLAVYNEQFF.

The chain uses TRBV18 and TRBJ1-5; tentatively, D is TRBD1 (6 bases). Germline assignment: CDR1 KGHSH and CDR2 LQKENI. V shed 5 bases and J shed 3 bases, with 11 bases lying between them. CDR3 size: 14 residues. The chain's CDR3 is CASSATGNNQPQHF. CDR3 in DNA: TGTGCCAGCTCAGCGACAGGCAACAATCAGCCCCAGCATTTT.

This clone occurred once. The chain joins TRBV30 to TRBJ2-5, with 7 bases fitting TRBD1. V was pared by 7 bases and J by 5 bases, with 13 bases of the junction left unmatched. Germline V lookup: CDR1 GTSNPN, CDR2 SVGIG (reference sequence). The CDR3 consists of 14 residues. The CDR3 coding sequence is TGTGCCTATGACGACAGGGTAGGGCGGGAGACCCAGTACTTC. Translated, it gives CAYDDRVGRETQYF.

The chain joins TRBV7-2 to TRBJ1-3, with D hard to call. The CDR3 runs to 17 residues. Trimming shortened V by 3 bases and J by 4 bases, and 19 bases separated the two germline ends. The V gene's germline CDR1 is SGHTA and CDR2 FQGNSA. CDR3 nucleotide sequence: TGTGCCAGCAGCTTGGGCCTCGGGCTAAGGTCCGGAAACACCATATATTTT. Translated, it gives CASSLGLGLRSGNTIYF.

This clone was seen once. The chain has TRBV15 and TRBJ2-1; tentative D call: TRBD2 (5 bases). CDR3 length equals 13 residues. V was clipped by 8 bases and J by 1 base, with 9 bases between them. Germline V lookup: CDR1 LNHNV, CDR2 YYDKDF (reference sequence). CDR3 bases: TGTGCCACCGGACGGGGTTCCTACAATGAGCAGTTCTTC. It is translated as CATGRGSYNEQFF.

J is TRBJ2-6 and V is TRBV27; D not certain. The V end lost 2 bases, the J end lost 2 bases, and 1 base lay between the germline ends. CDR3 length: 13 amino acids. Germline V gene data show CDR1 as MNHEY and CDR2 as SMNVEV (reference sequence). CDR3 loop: CASSLTGANVLTF. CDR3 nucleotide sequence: TGTGCCAGCAGTTTAACTGGGGCCAACGTCCTGACTTTC.

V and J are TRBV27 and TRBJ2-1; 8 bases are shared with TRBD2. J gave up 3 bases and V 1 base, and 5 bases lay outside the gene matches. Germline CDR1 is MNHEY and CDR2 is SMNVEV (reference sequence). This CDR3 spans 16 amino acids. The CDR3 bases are TGTGCCAGCAGTTTATACCCAGCGGGAGTCTACAATGAGCAGTTCTTC. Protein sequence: CASSLYPAGVYNEQFF.

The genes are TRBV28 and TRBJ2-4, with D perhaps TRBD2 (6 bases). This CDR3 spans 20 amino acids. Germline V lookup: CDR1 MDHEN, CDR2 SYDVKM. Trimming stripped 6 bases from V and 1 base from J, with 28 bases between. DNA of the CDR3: TGTGCCAGCAGCCCCGGGGCTAGCCCCGCGGAGGGGAGGGCCAAAAACATTCAGTACTTC. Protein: CASSPGASPAEGRAKNIQYF.

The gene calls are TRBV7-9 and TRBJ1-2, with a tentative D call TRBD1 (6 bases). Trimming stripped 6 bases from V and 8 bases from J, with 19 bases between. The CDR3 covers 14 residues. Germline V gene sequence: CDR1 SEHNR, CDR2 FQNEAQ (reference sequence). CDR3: CASRGRGIVDGYTF. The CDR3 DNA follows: TGTGCCAGCAGGGGCAGGGGAATAGTGGACGGCTACACCTTC.

Written as DNA, the CDR3 is TGTGCCAGCAGCCCTCCAAGTGTCGAGACCCAGTACTTC. Residues: CASSPPSVETQYF. The V gene is TRBV9, the J gene TRBJ2-5; no reliable D call. Germline CDR1 SGDLS, CDR2 YYNGEE. CDR3 size: 13 residues. V lost 4 bases, J lost 5 bases, and 12 bases lay in between.

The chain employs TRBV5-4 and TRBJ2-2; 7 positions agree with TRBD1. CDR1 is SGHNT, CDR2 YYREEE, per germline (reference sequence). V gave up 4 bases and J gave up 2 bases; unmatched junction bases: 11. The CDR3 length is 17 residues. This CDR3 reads CASSRGQTQRNTGELFF. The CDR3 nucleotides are TGTGCCAGCAGCCGGGGACAGACACAAAGAAACACCGGGGAGCTGTTTTTT.

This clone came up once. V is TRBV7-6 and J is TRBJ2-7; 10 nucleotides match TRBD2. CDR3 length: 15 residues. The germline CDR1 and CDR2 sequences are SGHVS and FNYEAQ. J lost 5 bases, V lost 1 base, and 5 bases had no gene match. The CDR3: CASSLEASGRDEQYF. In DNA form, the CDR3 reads TGTGCCAGCAGCTTAGAGGCTAGCGGGAGAGACGAGCAGTACTTC.

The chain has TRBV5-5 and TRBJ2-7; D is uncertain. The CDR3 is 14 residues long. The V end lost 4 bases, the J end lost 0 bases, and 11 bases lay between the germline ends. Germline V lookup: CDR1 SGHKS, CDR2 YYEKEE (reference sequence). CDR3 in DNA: TGTGCCAGCAGCCTTTACCCTCCCTCCTACGAGCAGTACTTC. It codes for CASSLYPPSYEQYF.

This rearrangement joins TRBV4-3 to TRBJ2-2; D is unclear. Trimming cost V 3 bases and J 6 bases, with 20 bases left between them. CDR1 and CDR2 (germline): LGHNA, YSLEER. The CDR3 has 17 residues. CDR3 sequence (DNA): TGCGCCAGCAGCCAGGGTCAGTACTCGTCCGATTCCGGGGAGCTGTTTTTT. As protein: CASSQGQYSSDSGELFF.

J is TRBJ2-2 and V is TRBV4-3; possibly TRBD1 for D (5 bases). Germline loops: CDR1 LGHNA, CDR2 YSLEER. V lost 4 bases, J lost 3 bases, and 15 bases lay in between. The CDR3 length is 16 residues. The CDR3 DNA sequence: TGCGCCAGCAGCCTCCATTGGGGCCGGGACACCGGGGAGCTGTTTTTT. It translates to CASSLHWGRDTGELFF.